Below are 19 T cell receptor beta chains sequenced from a single sample in a study of blood T cell repertoires in COVID-19. This table comes from immunoSEQ multiplex PCR, and its TCRdb copy is limited to in-frame clones, with some not included. The table records 200,000 to 300,000 clones, around 85% of them present only once. The sample taken for sequencing was peripheral blood. Every receptor here comes from a man older than 75 with acute or convalescent COVID-19.

The gene calls are TRBV28 and TRBJ1-1, with D maybe TRBD1 (5 bases). Germline lookup yields CDR1 MDHEN and CDR2 SYDVKM. Deletions cut 2 bases from V and 4 bases from J, with 8 bases between. The CDR3 has 13 residues. CDR3 sequence reads: CASSLAGLTEAFF. The CDR3 region has the DNA TGTGCCAGCAGTTTAGCGGGGCTCACTGAAGCTTTCTTT.

This clone was observed a handful of times. The chain employs TRBV5-1 and TRBJ2-7, with D tentatively TRBD2 (5 bases). This CDR3 contains 15 residues. The V end lost 0 bases, the J end lost 1 base, and 11 bases lay between the germline ends. In germline, CDR1 is SGHRS, CDR2 YFSETQ. The CDR3, as DNA: TGCGCCAGCAGCTTGGGAGGGCGCAGGTCCTACGAGCAGTACTTC. Translated: CASSLGGRRSYEQYF.

The CDR3, as DNA: TGTGCCACCAGTCACAGGACAGGGTGGGGAGCTGAAGCTTTCTTT. It codes for CATSHRTGWGAEAFF. The rearrangement links TRBV15 to TRBJ1-1; TRBD1 matches at 8 bases. The CDR3 is made up of 15 amino acids. Germline values: CDR1 LNHNV, CDR2 YYDKDF (reference sequence). V shed 6 bases and J 6 bases; nucleotides not matched to a gene: 12.

The chain couples TRBV5-4 to TRBJ1-2, with TRBD1 as a possible D gene (5 bases). Germline V gives CDR1 SGHNT, CDR2 YYREEE (reference sequence). The CDR3 contains 15 residues. Trimming stripped 4 bases from V and 4 bases from J, with 17 bases between. The CDR3 sequence: CASSPGGGQVYGYTF. The CDR3 region has the DNA TGTGCCAGCAGCCCTGGGGGAGGGCAGGTCTATGGCTACACCTTC.

The rearrangement joins TRBV7-9 to TRBJ2-7, with 7 positions matching TRBD2. The CDR3 contains 19 residues. Germline V gene sequence: CDR1 SEHNR, CDR2 FQNEAQ (reference sequence). The ends lost 5 bases at V and 0 bases at J; junction bases unmatched: 19. For the CDR3, the DNA is TGTGCCAGCAGCCCCCGAGCTTCCGCGGGGGTCACCAGCTCCTACGAGCAGTACTTC. Its translation: CASSPRASAGVTSSYEQYF. The full variable domain, in which reference TRBV7-9 and TRBJ2-7 provide the parts outside the CDR3, is DTGVSQNPRHKITKRGQNVTFRCDPISEHNRLYWYRQTLGQGPEFLTYFQNEAQLEKSRLLSDRFSAERPKGSFSTLEIQRTEQGDSAMYLCASSPRASAGVTSSYEQYFGPGTRLTVT.

V is TRBV4-2 and J is TRBJ1-1; 12 bases align to TRBD1. The germline gives CDR1 LGHNA, CDR2 YNFKEQ. V lost 4 bases to trimming and J lost 3 bases; unmatched junction nucleotides: 9. CDR3 length: 17 amino acids. The CDR3 sequence is CASSPGTGGDRDTEAFF. The DNA for the CDR3 is TGTGCCAGCAGCCCAGGGACAGGGGGCGACCGGGACACTGAAGCTTTCTTT.

The chain has TRBV5-1 and TRBJ2-7, with 9 bases that match TRBD1. Germline lookup yields CDR1 SGHRS and CDR2 YFSETQ. The CDR3 has 16 residues. V gave up 4 bases and J gave up 0 bases; unmatched junction bases: 8. The CDR3, as DNA: TGCGCCAGCAGCCTGACCGGACAGGGGAACTCCTACGAGCAGTACTTC. The encoded protein is CASSLTGQGNSYEQYF.

J is TRBJ1-3 and V is TRBV24-1; 7 nucleotides line up with TRBD1. Germline values: CDR1 KGHDR, CDR2 SFDVKD. The CDR3 sequence is 13 residues long. After removal of 5 bases from V and 6 bases from J, the junction contained 3 bases not matched to a gene. CDR3 in DNA: TGTGCCACCAGTGCCCAGGGGGAAAACACCATATATTTT. This translates into CATSAQGENTIYF.

This rearrangement joins TRBV7-3 to TRBJ2-1; a weak D match, TRBD1 (5 bases). V was shortened by 1 base and J by 8 bases, with 9 bases between the two germline ends. Germline CDR1 and CDR2: SGHTA and FQGTGA. This CDR3 spans 13 amino acids. Here the CDR3 reads CASSLMWGDEQFF. The DNA for the CDR3 is TGTGCCAGCAGCTTAATGTGGGGCGATGAGCAGTTCTTC.

V gene TRBV18 combines with J gene TRBJ1-1; D is uncertain. CDR1 is KGHSH, CDR2 LQKENI, per germline. The CDR3 has 15 amino acids. V was shortened by 0 bases and J by 4 bases, with 12 bases between the two germline ends. The CDR3 sequence: CASSPPGPRATEAFF. Written as DNA, the CDR3 is TGTGCCAGCTCACCACCGGGCCCACGCGCCACTGAAGCTTTCTTT.

This clone was detected only once. V gene TRBV10-1 combines with J gene TRBJ2-1; the match to TRBD1 covers 8 bases. This CDR3 contains 16 residues. Germline V lookup: CDR1 WNHNN, CDR2 SYGVQD (reference sequence). Germline trimming cut 0 bases from V and 4 bases from J; bases unmatched to any gene: 5. The CDR3 region has the DNA TGCGCCAGCAGTGAGTCCGGCAGGGGGCAATACAATGAGCAGTTCTTC. As protein: CASSESGRGQYNEQFF.

The chain recombines TRBV5-1 with TRBJ1-4, with D perhaps matching TRBD1 (6 bases). The ends were cut back, 4 bases at V and 8 bases at J, with 18 bases in the middle. Germline lookup yields CDR1 SGHRS and CDR2 YFSETQ. The CDR3 contains 15 residues. In DNA, the CDR3 is TGCGCCAGCAGCCCGAACGGGACACCCAAGGAAAAACTGTTTTTT. Translated: CASSPNGTPKEKLFF.

The chain employs TRBV3-1 (or the pseudogene TRBV3-2) and TRBJ1-2; no reliable D call. Trimming cost V 4 bases and J 6 bases, with 9 bases left between them. The CDR3 contains 12 residues. CDR1 is LGHDT and CDR2 is YNNKEL in the germline V gene (reference sequence). CDR3 protein: CASSPVGHGYTF. CDR3 bases: TGTGCCAGCAGCCCAGTGGGCCATGGCTACACCTTC.

The J gene is TRBJ2-2, the V gene TRBV6-6, with D maybe TRBD2 (5 bases). V lost 1 base, J lost 6 bases, and 15 bases lay in between. The CDR3 runs 16 residues. Germline-derived CDR1 and CDR2 are MNHNY and SVGAGI (reference sequence). The CDR3 loop is CASSYFPEGSAGELFF. CDR3 sequence (DNA): TGTGCCAGCAGTTACTTCCCGGAAGGGAGCGCCGGGGAGCTGTTTTTT.

V is TRBV7-9 and J is TRBJ1-6, with 7 nucleotides matching TRBD1. The CDR3 length is 16 residues. J gave up 6 bases and V 1 base, and 6 bases lay outside the gene matches. CDR1 and CDR2 (germline): SEHNR, FQNEAQ (reference sequence). CDR3 DNA: TGTGCCAGCAGCTTAGAGGCAGGGGGACCTAATTCACCCCTCCACTTT. This codes for CASSLEAGGPNSPLHF.

The rearrangement uses TRBV3-1 (or the pseudogene TRBV3-2) and TRBJ1-1; 7 nucleotides align to TRBD1. The CDR3 extends over 17 amino acids. Germline values: CDR1 LGHDT, CDR2 YNNKEL (reference sequence). V dropped 3 bases and J dropped 1; count of bases not matched to a gene: 11. The CDR3 protein is CASSQPSRGLGNTEAFF. The CDR3 DNA reads TGTGCCAGCAGCCAGCCCTCGAGGGGGCTAGGGAACACTGAAGCTTTCTTT.

The J gene is TRBJ2-7, the V gene TRBV2; TRBD1 aligns across 9 bases. This CDR3 spans 13 amino acids. V gave up 7 bases and J gave up 6 bases; unmatched junction bases: 7. Germline-derived CDR1 and CDR2 are SNHLY and FYNNEI. Here the CDR3 DNA reads TGTGCCAGCATGACAGGGGGTCAGGGCGAGCAGTACTTC. This translates into CASMTGGQGEQYF. The full variable domain, in which reference TRBV2 and TRBJ2-7 provide the parts outside the CDR3, is EPEVTQTPSHQVTQMGQEVILRCVPISNHLYFYWYRQILGQKVEFLVSFYNNEISEKSEIFDDQFSVERPDGSNFTLKIRSTKLEDSAMYFCASMTGGQGEQYFGPGTRLTVT.

The chain couples TRBV12-5 to TRBJ1-6; no firm D call. The CDR3 length is 12 residues. Trimming removed 3 bases from V and 12 bases from J, with 9 bases in between. CDR1 LGHNT and CDR2 FRNRAP come from the germline V gene. CDR3 coding DNA: TGTGCTAGTGGTTTAGTCGGGGAACCCCTCCACTTT. Translated, it gives CASGLVGEPLHF.

The chain is built from TRBV2 and TRBJ2-1, with TRBD2 matching 16 bases. V dropped 3 bases and J dropped 8; count of bases not matched to a gene: 10. From germline, CDR1 is SNHLY and CDR2 FYNNEI. The CDR3 has 18 amino acids. The CDR3 here is CASSDDIGTSGGAYEQFF. In DNA form, the CDR3 reads TGTGCCAGCAGTGATGATATTGGGACTAGCGGGGGGGCGTATGAGCAGTTCTTC.